The clone carrying this T cell receptor beta chain was detected ten times or more. The antigen remains undetermined. This sample was taken from a study of glioma-infiltrating T cells. Study-wide points: CDR3 overlap between tissue and blood was very small. Above-expected tissue-blood divergence occurred in all gliomas, most in low-grade ones.

This CDR3 has 16 residues. Trimming took 2 bases from V and 4 from J; bases not matched to a gene: 6. CDR1 MDHEN and CDR2 SYDVKM come from the germline V gene. The iRepertoire nested amplicon-rescue multiplex PCR amplified TCR alpha and beta CDR3s from RNA. One entry per CDR3 protein, called by TCRdb with MiXCR from the multiplex PCR reads. The table lists roughly 16,000 distinct CDR3 sequences, 58% of them singletons. Sequencing used glioma tissue, nonneoplastic brain tissue, or PBMCs (not recorded which). The chain couples TRBV28 to TRBJ2-1; TRBD2 matches 9 bases. The receptor's source is a human donor with low-grade glioma or glioblastoma, undergoing nonglioma brain surgery, or in good health (not recorded which). Here the CDR3 DNA reads TGTGCCAGCAGTTTAGGGCGGGAGGGGGGGTACAATGAGCAGTTCTTC. Encoded protein: CASSLGREGGYNEQFF.